The 2 T cell receptor beta chains listed next were all sequenced from one sample in a study of T-cell reconstitution after alpha-beta-depleted transplantation in children. The TCRbeta library was prepared with unique molecular identifiers. TCRdb re-called the PCR reads with MiXCR, one entry per CDR3 protein. The table has 55,000 to 85,000 distinct CDR3 sequences, about 11% seen once; the top ten hold around 13%. Source: PBMCs, taken before TCRalphabeta/CD19-depleted stem cell transplant. These receptors were taken from a boy younger than 18 with acute myeloid leukemia, due to receive a stem cell transplant.

This clonotype was recorded at least ten times. The chain is built from TRBV7-2 and TRBJ2-4; tentatively, D is TRBD1 (6 bases). CDR3 size: 16 residues. Germline CDR1 and CDR2: SGHTA and FQGNSA. V gave up 5 bases and J gave up 2 bases, with 16 bases separating them. Here the CDR3 reads CASSEGTFRTKNIQYF. DNA for the CDR3: TGTGCCAGCAGCGAAGGGACATTTAGGACCAAAAACATTCAGTACTTC.

This clonotype was counted only a few times. The V gene is TRBV3-1, the J gene TRBJ2-3, with D unresolved. In germline, CDR1 is LGHDT, CDR2 YNNKEL (reference sequence). The V end lost 1 base, the J end lost 6 bases, and 20 bases lay between the germline ends. The CDR3 contains 17 residues. CDR3 in amino acids: CASSQVVSLPVSDTQYF. CDR3 sequence (DNA): TGTGCCAGCAGCCAAGTCGTTTCATTGCCAGTCTCCGATACGCAGTATTTT.